This entry is about one T cell receptor (beta chain). This entry comes from a study of blood T cell repertoires in COVID-19. Turning to the study itself: Specimens from acute and convalescent COVID-19 originated in the United States, Italy and Spain.

Living in 24 US areas, the participants were between about 18 and 100 years of age. Participants had their cohort set by participant-reported clinical history. Generated by immunoSEQ multiplex PCR, the TCRdb table keeps only in-frame clones and is missing some. The sample records 150,000 to 200,000 clones, roughly 90% being singletons. Germline V gene lookup returns CDR1 SEHNR and CDR2 FQNEAQ (reference sequence). Trimming left V 5 bases short and J 8 bases short, with 15 bases between. The CDR3 spans 14 residues. The sequenced sample was PBMCs or T cells enriched from blood (not recorded which). The J gene is TRBJ1-4, the V gene TRBV7-9, with unresolved D. The TCR sequence derives from a woman aged 50 to 65 who had recovered from COVID-19. DNA for the CDR3: TGTGCCAGCAGCCCAACGGGCCGGGAAGAAAAACTGTTTTTT. Protein: CASSPTGREEKLFF.